This T cell receptor (beta chain) was sequenced in a study of cytomegalovirus exposure and HLA in healthy donors. PCR involved 60 Vbeta and 13 Jbeta primers. TCRdb's table, derived via immunoSEQ multiplex PCR, lists solely in-frame clones and lacks some. The sample contains around 65,000 clones, about 80% of which appear only once. Findings and caveats of the study: There was a cluster of highly shared sequence variants that was likely a sequencing artifact. While the bulk of TCR sequences proved rare, some public TCRs turned up in many donors. The analysis excluded some indistinguishable V segments, including TRBV6-2 and TRBV6-3.

Of note for this clone: Its antigen remains unknown.

J was trimmed by 7 bases and V by 5 bases; bases with no gene match: 4. This CDR3 region has 13 residues. Germline CDR1 reads SGHTA; CDR2 reads FQGNSA. The specimen sequenced was PBMCs. The chain joins TRBV7-2 to TRBJ2-2, with 7 bases identical to TRBD1. This clonotype was sampled from a woman in her 30s in good health and CMV-seronegative. CDR3 amino acids: CASSVTGDGELFF. DNA for the CDR3: TGTGCCAGCAGCGTTACAGGGGACGGGGAGCTGTTTTTT.